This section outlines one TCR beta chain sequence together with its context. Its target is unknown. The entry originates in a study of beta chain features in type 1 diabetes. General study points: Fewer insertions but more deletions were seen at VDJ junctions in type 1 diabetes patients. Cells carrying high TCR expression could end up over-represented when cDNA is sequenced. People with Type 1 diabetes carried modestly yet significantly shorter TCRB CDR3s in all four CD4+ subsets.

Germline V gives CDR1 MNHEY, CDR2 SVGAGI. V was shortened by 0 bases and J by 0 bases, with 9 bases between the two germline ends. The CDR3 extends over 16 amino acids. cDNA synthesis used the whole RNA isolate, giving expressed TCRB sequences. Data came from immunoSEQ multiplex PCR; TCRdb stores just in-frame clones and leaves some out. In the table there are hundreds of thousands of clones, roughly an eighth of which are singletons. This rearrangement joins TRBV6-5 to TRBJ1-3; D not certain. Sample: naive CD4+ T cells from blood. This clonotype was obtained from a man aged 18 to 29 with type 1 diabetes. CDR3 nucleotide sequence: TGTGCCAGCAGTTACTCGACGGTCTCCTCTGGAAACACCATATATTTT. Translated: CASSYSTVSSGNTIYF.